The next 4 T cell receptor beta chains were all read from a single sample in a study of T cell clones after liver transplantation. The table came from immunoSEQ multiplex PCR; TCRdb's copy has only in-frame clones and leaves some out. The profile covers tens of thousands of clones, with 80% appearing a single time and around 0.72% taken by the ten largest. Sequencing used CD4+ T cells from blood, obtained 12 months after liver transplant. The receptors were sampled from a human patient who received a liver transplant. Some T cells may possibly be graft donor cells.

This clone was counted a single time. The chain joins TRBV7-9 to TRBJ2-7; D might be TRBD1 (7 bases). Per the germline V gene, CDR1 is SEHNR and CDR2 is FQNEAQ (reference sequence). V dropped 2 bases and J dropped 5 bases, with 19 bases sitting between them. The CDR3 is 16 residues long. The CDR3 nucleotides are TGTGCCAGCAGCTTACTTTTAGGCGGGGACAGCCACGAGCAGTACTTC. This gives the protein CASSLLLGGDSHEQYF.

The chain combines TRBV15 with TRBJ1-2, with no clear D. The V gene lost 1 base and the J gene lost 4 bases, with 7 bases spanning the gap. The V gene's germline CDR1 is LNHNV and CDR2 YYDKDF (reference sequence). This CDR3 has 13 amino acids. The CDR3 loop is CATSRVGFYGYTF. The CDR3 DNA reads TGTGCCACCAGCAGAGTAGGGTTCTATGGCTACACCTTC.

The CDR3 loop is CASSISRGRYEQYF. CDR3 sequence (DNA): TGTGCCAGCAGTATCAGTAGGGGGCGTTACGAGCAGTACTTC. The chain links TRBV28 to TRBJ2-7, with TRBD1 identical over 7 bases. This CDR3 is 14 amino acids long. Germline CDR1 and CDR2: MDHEN and SYDVKM. J gave up 4 bases and V 5 bases, and 8 bases lay outside the gene matches.

The chain has TRBV2 and TRBJ2-3; 7 nucleotides line up with TRBD2. The CDR3 sequence is 14 residues long. Germline assignment: CDR1 SNHLY and CDR2 FYNNEI. The CDR3 reads CAVEGAGITDTQYF. The CDR3 DNA reads TGTGCAGTCGAAGGAGCGGGAATAACAGATACGCAGTATTTT. The entire variable domain, with the rest obtained from reference TRBV2 and TRBJ2-3, is as follows: EPEVTQTPSHQVTQMGQEVILRCVPISNHLYFYWYRQILGQKVEFLVSFYNNEISEKSEIFDDQFSVERPDGSNFTLKIRSTKLEDSAMYFCAVEGAGITDTQYFGPGTRLTVL.